This entry lists 14 T cell receptor beta chains sequenced from one sample in a study of human T cells and chemical hapten exposure. Time point in this sample: pre-sensitization, week 0. As for treatment: therapeutic diphenylcyclopropenone sensitization with weekly scalp DPC. TCRdb independently ran MiXCR on the RACE reads; one entry per CDR3 protein. The sample holds around 92,000 distinct CDR3 sequences; 10% to 11% are singletons and the top ten take 3.1%. This sample comprised whole blood, obtained in connection with sensitization to the hapten diphenylcyclopropenone (DPC). These receptors originate from a woman in her sixties or seventies with alopecia areata. Some clones in this sample may be carry-over from other donors' samples.

This clonotype was seen repeatedly, ten times or more. The rearrangement links TRBV29-1 to TRBJ2-7; D call uncertain. The CDR3 length is 13 residues. Germline-derived CDR1 and CDR2 are SQVTM and ANQGSEA. Trimming took off 4 bases at V and 0 bases at J, with 10 bases between the two ends. CDR3 residues: CSVAFGPSYEQYF. CDR3 bases: TGCAGCGTTGCGTTCGGTCCCTCCTACGAGCAGTACTTC.

This clonotype was counted a few times. The V gene is TRBV11-2, the J gene TRBJ2-2; 8 bases agree with TRBD1. The CDR3 is 16 amino acids. J lost 5 bases, V lost 2 bases, and 7 bases had no gene match. In germline, CDR1 is SGHAT, CDR2 FQNNGV. DNA of the CDR3: TGTGCCAGCAGCTTAATCCAGGGGGCGCGGACCGGGGAGCTGTTTTTT. Translation: CASSLIQGARTGELFF.

This clonotype came up a few times. The V gene is TRBV29-1, the J gene TRBJ1-1; no firm D call. The length of the CDR3 is 13 residues. V was pared by 3 bases and J by 11 bases, with 19 bases between. CDR1 and CDR2 (germline): SQVTM, ANQGSEA. The CDR3 is CSVEFVGLSRAFF. CDR3 in DNA: TGCAGCGTTGAGTTTGTAGGGCTCTCGCGGGCTTTCTTT.

The sample holds many counts of this clonotype. CDR3 amino acids: CASSLGWGGPYNEQFF. The CDR3 DNA is TGTGCCAGCAGCTTAGGCTGGGGGGGCCCCTACAATGAGCAGTTCTTC. This chain connects TRBV13 to TRBJ2-1; D might be TRBD2 (7 bases). The germline V and J ends were trimmed by 0 bases and 2 bases, with 11 bases remaining between them. Germline V gene lookup returns CDR1 PRHDT and CDR2 FYEKMQ (reference sequence). The CDR3 totals 16 residues.

This chain uses TRBV12-3 or TRBV12-4 with TRBJ2-3; a possible D gene is TRBD2 (7 bases). V lost 6 bases, J lost 5 bases, and 15 bases lay in between. The CDR3 loop spans 14 amino acids. The CDR3 protein is CASRLGGAIDTQYF. The CDR3 region has the DNA TGTGCCAGCAGGTTGGGGGGGGCGATAGATACGCAGTATTTT.

In its sample, this clonotype was seen many times. The rearrangement links TRBV30 to TRBJ2-6; 7 positions match TRBD1. The CDR3 contains 14 residues. V gave up 8 bases and J gave up 1 base; unmatched junction bases: 5. Germline CDR1 is GTSNPN and CDR2 is SVGIG (reference sequence). CDR3 amino acids: CARNRGSGANVLTF. Here the CDR3 DNA reads TGTGCCCGTAACAGGGGATCTGGGGCCAACGTCCTGACTTTC.

This clonotype was counted only a few times. The chain combines TRBV27 with TRBJ1-4, with TRBD1 matching over 8 bases. CDR3 length equals 17 residues. Trimming cost V 8 bases and J 6 bases; bases outside gene matches: 17. Per germline, CDR1 MNHEY and CDR2 SMNVEV (reference sequence). CDR3 sequence: CASAARYPGGAYEKLFF. The CDR3 DNA reads TGTGCCAGCGCGGCGAGATATCCAGGGGGCGCGTATGAAAAACTGTTTTTT.

There are many counts of this clonotype. The chain couples TRBV7-2 to TRBJ1-3; TRBD1 is a possible D gene (6 bases). The CDR3 covers 14 residues. In germline, CDR1 is SGHTA, CDR2 FQGNSA. Trimming shortened V by 3 bases and J by 1 base, and 7 bases separated the two germline ends. CDR3: CASSLDRSGNTIYF. In nucleotides, the CDR3 is TGTGCCAGCAGCTTGGACAGATCTGGAAACACCATATATTTT.

This clonotype was seen ten or more times. This chain joins TRBV5-6 and TRBJ1-6, with D possibly matching TRBD1 (6 bases). V was pared by 4 bases and J by 11 bases, with 16 bases between. This CDR3 region has 14 residues. Germline lookup yields CDR1 SGHDT and CDR2 YYEEEE. This CDR3 is CASSLRAGEPPLHF. CDR3 DNA sequence: TGTGCCAGCAGCCTAAGAGCAGGGGAACCACCCCTCCACTTT.

The chain carries TRBV2 and TRBJ1-1; tentatively, D is TRBD1 (5 bases). Germline V CDR1 and CDR2: SNHLY, FYNNEI. The CDR3 totals 14 residues. Trimming took off 9 bases at V and 0 bases at J, with 14 bases between the two ends. The CDR3 nucleotides are TGTGCCAGGGAACGACAGCTCATGAACACTGAAGCTTTCTTT. Translating gives CARERQLMNTEAFF.

This clonotype was counted a few times. The J gene is TRBJ2-5, the V gene TRBV5-1; TRBD2 aligns across 8 bases. Trimming took 4 bases from V and 0 from J; bases not matched to a gene: 2. This CDR3 is built from 14 residues. CDR1 is SGHRS and CDR2 is YFSETQ in the germline V gene. Here the CDR3 DNA reads TGCGCCAGCAGCCCCGGGAGGGACCAAGAGACCCAGTACTTC. Translated, it gives CASSPGRDQETQYF.

In its sample, this clonotype was seen a few times. The rearrangement joins TRBV2 to TRBJ2-3; D unclear. The germline V and J ends were trimmed by 3 bases and 4 bases, with 5 bases remaining between them. The CDR3 extends over 12 amino acids. CDR1 and CDR2 from the germline V gene are SNHLY and FYNNEI. The CDR3 region is CASSDWADTQYF. CDR3 DNA: TGTGCCAGCAGTGACTGGGCAGATACGCAGTATTTT.

In this sample, this clonotype turned up a few times. The gene calls are TRBV13 and TRBJ2-3, with 14 bases aligning to TRBD2. Germline V gene sequence: CDR1 PRHDT, CDR2 FYEKMQ (reference sequence). Trimming cost V 5 bases and J 2 bases; bases outside gene matches: 15. The CDR3 runs 20 residues. The CDR3 sequence: CASSLLVGTSGGDYTDTQYF. CDR3 nucleotide sequence: TGTGCCAGCAGCCTTCTCGTTGGGACTAGCGGGGGAGACTACACAGATACGCAGTATTTT.

Ten or more counts support this clonotype. The J gene is TRBJ2-2, the V gene TRBV9; 7 bases fit TRBD1. The V gene's germline CDR1 is SGDLS and CDR2 YYNGEE. With V trimmed by 0 bases and J by 7 bases, 3 bases remained unmatched. The CDR3 length is 14 residues. CDR3 DNA sequence: TGTGCCAGCAGCGTAGGGCAGGGGGTCGGGGAGCTGTTTTTT. It codes for CASSVGQGVGELFF.